This T cell receptor beta chain was identified in a study of blood T cells in healthy people across ages. Study outcomes and limitations: Fewer expanded clones and more diversity marked long-lived versus aged donors.

This clonotype has more than one count but fewer than ten. Its target is unknown. PCR was performed a second time for 7 to 11 cycles using a sample-barcoded 5' primer and a J-beta primer mix. TCRdb independently ran MiXCR on the 5' RACE reads; one entry per CDR3 protein. The sample shows about 640,000 distinct CDR3 sequences, 58% of them seen only once. The donors, all healthy, were Caucasians living in Russia, aged roughly 6 to 100. The CDR3 sequence is 16 residues long. Germline CDR1 is SGHRS and CDR2 is YFSETQ. J was trimmed by 4 bases and V by 2 bases; bases with no gene match: 8. The V and J genes are TRBV5-1 and TRBJ1-1, with 10 bases aligning to TRBD1. The source of this sequence is a man in his sixties in good health. Sequenced: blood. CDR3 in amino acids: CASSFSGQGSGTEAFF. DNA for the CDR3: TGCGCCAGCAGCTTCTCGGGACAGGGGAGCGGCACTGAAGCTTTCTTT.